The rows below give T cell receptor beta chains drawn from one sample of a study of CD8+ T cells in alopecia areata. Only in-frame clones appear in the TCRdb table, and some are missing; sequencing was by immunoSEQ multiplex PCR. The sample shows about 210,000 clones, more than 55% of them seen only once. This specimen was CD4+ T cells sorted from blood, taken around week 46, from a patient treated with tofacitinib. These TCRs come from a human donor with alopecia areata. CDR3s include the opening cysteine and the closing phenylalanine or tryptophan. A D gene is named only where the DNA matches it firmly. For some rows the clone size is stated as once, few or many, or as a class when expanded; others skip it.

D gene	V gene	clone size	J gene	CDR3 protein	CDR3 DNA
TRBD1	TRBV4-1	few	TRBJ1-6	CASSHGQGRNSPLHF	TGCGCCAGCAGCCATGGACAGGGGCGAAATTCACCCCTCCACTTT
-	TRBV5-1	-	TRBJ2-5	CASSLGRVGQETQYF	TGCGCCAGCAGCTTGGGGAGAGTGGGTCAAGAGACCCAGTACTTC
-	TRBV30	-	TRBJ2-7	CAWGRKGAYEQYF	TGTGCCTGGGGGCGGAAAGGGGCATACGAGCAGTACTTC
-	TRBV15	few	TRBJ1-2	CATSRSRGEYGYTF	TGTGCCACCAGCAGATCCAGGGGAGAGTATGGCTACACCTTC
TRBD1	TRBV7-8	-	TRBJ1-2	CASSARQGHYGYTF	TGTGCCAGCAGCGCCAGACAGGGCCACTATGGCTACACCTTC
-	TRBV5-1	-	TRBJ2-6	CASSLGSGANVLTF	TGCGCCAGCAGCTTGGGCTCTGGGGCCAACGTCCTGACTTTC
TRBD2	TRBV9	-	TRBJ2-1	CASSVGLAGYNEQFF	TGTGCCAGCAGCGTAGGACTAGCGGGTTACAATGAGCAGTTCTTC
-	TRBV9	once	TRBJ1-2	CASSIDNWASYGYTF	TGTGCCAGCAGCATTGATAATTGGGCAAGCTATGGCTACACCTTC
-	TRBV6-6	-	TRBJ2-1	CASSYKGPDNEQFF	TGTGCCAGCAGTTACAAGGGGCCCGACAATGAGCAGTTCTTC
TRBD1	TRBV29-1	few	TRBJ1-1	CSAGGHGTEAFF	TGCAGCGCAGGGGGTCACGGCACTGAAGCTTTCTTT
-	TRBV9	-	TRBJ2-7	CASSVGRGWNYEQYF	TGTGCCAGCAGCGTAGGTCGGGGGTGGAATTACGAGCAGTACTTC
-	TRBV29-1	-	TRBJ2-7	CSVGSRLREQYF	TGCAGCGTGGGGTCGCGGCTTCGCGAGCAGTACTTC
-	TRBV2	-	TRBJ1-5	CASVREERQPQHF	TGTGCCAGCGTCAGAGAGGAAAGGCAGCCCCAGCATTTT
-	TRBV6-4	-	TRBJ1-1	CASSDRRGTEAFF	TGTGCCAGCAGTGACCGCAGGGGCACTGAAGCTTTCTTT
-	TRBV15	-	TRBJ1-5	CATSRSRGVQPQHF	TGTGCCACCAGCAGATCGCGGGGGGTTCAGCCCCAGCATTTT
-	TRBV15	few	TRBJ2-5	CATSRGDRQETQYF	TGTGCCACCAGCAGAGGGGACCGTCAAGAGACCCAGTACTTC
-	TRBV7-6	-	TRBJ2-2	CASSLLSQSTGELFF	TGTGCCAGCAGCTTACTGTCGCAGAGCACCGGGGAGCTGTTTTTT
TRBD2	TRBV11-2	few	TRBJ2-1	CASSLLAGDYNEQFF	TGTGCCAGCAGCTTACTAGCGGGGGACTACAATGAGCAGTTCTTC
TRBD1	TRBV7-2	-	TRBJ2-7	CASSLAGTGNYEQYF	TGTGCCAGCAGCTTAGCGGGGACAGGCAACTACGAGCAGTACTTC